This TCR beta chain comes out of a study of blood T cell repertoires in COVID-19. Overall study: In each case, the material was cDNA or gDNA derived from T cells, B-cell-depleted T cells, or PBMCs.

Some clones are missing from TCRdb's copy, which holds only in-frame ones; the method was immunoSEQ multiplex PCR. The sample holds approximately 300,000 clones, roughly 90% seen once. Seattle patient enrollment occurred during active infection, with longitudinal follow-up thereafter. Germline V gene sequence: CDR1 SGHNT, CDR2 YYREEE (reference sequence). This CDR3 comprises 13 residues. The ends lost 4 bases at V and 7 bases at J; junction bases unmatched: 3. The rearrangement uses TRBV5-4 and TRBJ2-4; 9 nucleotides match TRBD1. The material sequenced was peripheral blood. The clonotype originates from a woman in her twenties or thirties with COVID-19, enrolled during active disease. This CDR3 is CASSVGQGNIQYF. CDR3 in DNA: TGTGCCAGCAGCGTTGGACAGGGGAACATTCAGTACTTC.